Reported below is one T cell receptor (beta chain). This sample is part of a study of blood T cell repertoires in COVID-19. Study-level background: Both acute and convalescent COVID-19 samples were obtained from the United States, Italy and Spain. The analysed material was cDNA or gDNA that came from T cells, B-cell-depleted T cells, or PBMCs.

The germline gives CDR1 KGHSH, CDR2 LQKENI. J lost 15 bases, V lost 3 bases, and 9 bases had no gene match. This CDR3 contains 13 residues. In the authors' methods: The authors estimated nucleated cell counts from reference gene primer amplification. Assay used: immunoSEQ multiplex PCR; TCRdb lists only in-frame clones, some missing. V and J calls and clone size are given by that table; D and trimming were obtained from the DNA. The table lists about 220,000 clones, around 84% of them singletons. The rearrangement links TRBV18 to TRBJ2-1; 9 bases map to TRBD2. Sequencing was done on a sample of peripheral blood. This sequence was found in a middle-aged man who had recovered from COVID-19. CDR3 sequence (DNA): TGTGCCAGCTCACCCAACGCGGGAGGGTTACCGTTCTTC. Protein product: CASSPNAGGLPFF.